The entry below describes one TCR beta chain. What it binds is unknown. The entry originates in a study of cytomegalovirus exposure and HLA in healthy donors. Sequencing used immunoSEQ multiplex PCR; TCRdb keeps in-frame clones, though not all of them. Among 130,000 to 150,000 clones listed, almost 90% were seen once. The length of the CDR3 is 15 residues. Trimming left V 5 bases short and J 5 bases short, with 19 bases between. Germline V CDR1 and CDR2: SGHDN, FVKESK. The study, taken as a whole, reports: Most TCRs appeared rarely, but some public TCRs recurred in many donors. The study put 150 to 200 TCR beta chains on its list as cytomegalovirus-associated. In vitro assays verified that three CMV-associated chains recognized CMV antigens specifically. High sensitivity and specificity were reportedly achieved when the classifier diagnosed cytomegalovirus status.

The TCR was taken from a woman aged 18-29 years in good health and CMV-seropositive. The material sequenced was PBMCs. The gene calls are TRBV14 and TRBJ2-7; tentatively, D is TRBD2 (5 bases). The CDR3 loop is CASSGLEAYVHEQYF. CDR3 DNA: TGTGCCAGCAGCGGACTGGAAGCCTATGTCCACGAGCAGTACTTC.